This T cell receptor (beta chain) stems from a study of blood T cell repertoires in COVID-19. Across the study: COVID-19 samples, acute and convalescent, were from the United States, Italy and Spain. The cDNA or gDNA used as material had been derived from T cells, B-cell-depleted T cells, or PBMCs.

CDR1 and CDR2 (germline): LNHDA, SQIVND (reference sequence). Unmatched junction bases numbered 5, after V lost 6 bases and J lost 3 bases. CDR3 length: 15 residues. Under the authors' procedure: Reference gene primer amplification gave nucleated cell count estimates. Generated by immunoSEQ multiplex PCR, the TCRdb table keeps only in-frame clones and is missing some. V, J and clone size are taken as reported in that table, and D and trimming were inferred from the DNA itself. The sample has 100,000 to 150,000 clones; 79% are singletons. This chain links TRBV19 with TRBJ1-5, with 10 nucleotides matching TRBD1. The sequenced sample was peripheral blood. The sequence was collected from a man aged 35 to 55 with active or convalescent COVID-19. CDR3 region: CASSMDRGNNQPQHF. CDR3 nucleotides: TGTGCCAGTAGCATGGACAGGGGGAACAATCAGCCCCAGCATTTT.